The clone carrying this T cell receptor beta chain was recorded once. These data originate in a study of cytotoxic CD8 clonotypes in ibrutinib-treated CLL. Whole-study context: Partial responses totalled 24 and complete responses 2; after median about 67 months, approximately 15 remained remitted and about twelve progressed. Following a median 12 months of treatment, with a range of 6 to 36, response samples were taken. There were, on average, about 260,000 productive templates and 80,000 to 100,000 productive rearrangements per sample.

Depth targeted 1 in 200,000 to 1 in 1 million T cells, averaging 10x coverage per clonotype. Repertoires were generated with immunoSEQ multiplex PCR, while TCRdb's copy carries only in-frame clones and drops some. The sample gives 250,000 to 350,000 clones, 65% to 85% of which show up once; about 5.3% is in the top ten. This TCR was recovered from a human donor with chronic lymphocytic leukemia. This material consisted of PBMCs, taken at disease progression, from a patient treated with ibrutinib.

CDR3 in DNA: TGTGCCAGCGCCGGGAGGCTAGCGGGGGTCTACGAGCAGTACTTC. This codes for CASAGRLAGVYEQYF. The chain combines TRBV28 with TRBJ2-7; TRBD2 matches 10 bases. Germline lookup yields CDR1 MDHEN and CDR2 SYDVKM. The CDR3 length is 15 residues. V shed 8 bases and J 3 bases; nucleotides not matched to a gene: 10.